These 17 T cell receptor beta chains were all obtained from the same sample, sequenced in a study of T cell responses to AZD1222 COVID-19 vaccine. Using immunoSEQ multiplex PCR, the repertoire was profiled, and TCRdb retains in-frame clones only, with some absent. The sample holds 140,000 or so clones, 92% seen once. The sequenced sample was peripheral blood, obtained on day 0 of AZD1222 vaccination. These TCRs come from an adult in good health.

The chain is built from TRBV5-1 and TRBJ2-5, with D uncertain. CDR1 is SGHRS, CDR2 YFSETQ, per germline. This CDR3 comprises 14 residues. V was cut by 2 bases and J by 1 base, with 9 bases left in between. The CDR3 sequence is CASSFSGTQETQYF. DNA for the CDR3: TGCGCCAGCAGCTTCTCAGGCACCCAAGAGACCCAGTACTTC.

The chain combines TRBV6-2 or TRBV6-3 with TRBJ2-4; the D call may be TRBD1 or TRBD2 (5 bases each). The V and J ends lost 2 bases and 4 bases respectively, with 24 bases between them. The CDR3 has 19 residues. Germline V gives CDR1 MNHEY, CDR2 SVGEGT. The CDR3 reads CASSYPGTDRERGKNIQYF. CDR3 in DNA: TGTGCCAGCAGTTACCCCGGGACCGATCGCGAGCGAGGAAAAAACATTCAGTACTTC.

The chain has TRBV11-1 and TRBJ2-7, with 10 bases aligning to TRBD1. The CDR3 has 14 amino acids. The V segment lost 5 bases and the J segment 3 bases; nucleotides outside the gene matches: 4. The germline V gene has CDR1 SGHAT and CDR2 FQDESV (reference sequence). The CDR3 DNA reads as TGTGCCAGCAGCCGACAGGGGGCGATCTACGAGCAGTACTTC. It yields the protein CASSRQGAIYEQYF.

The chain employs TRBV7-9 and TRBJ1-4, with no clear D. The CDR3 extends over 15 amino acids. The V end was cut by 8 bases, the J end by 0 bases, with 13 bases between. CDR1 and CDR2 (germline): SEHNR, FQNEAQ (reference sequence). This CDR3 reads CASAKGVATNEKLFF. CDR3 nucleotides: TGTGCCAGCGCAAAGGGAGTTGCAACTAATGAAAAACTGTTTTTT.

This clone is deemed medium-sized. V usage is TRBV7-2 and J usage is TRBJ1-1; no clear D gene. Germline CDR1 reads SGHTA; CDR2 reads FQGNSA. This CDR3 is 15 amino acids long. V dropped 2 bases and J dropped 1 base, with 11 bases sitting between them. The CDR3 DNA sequence: TGTGCCAGCAGCTTATTCACGGTAGGGAACACTGAAGCTTTCTTT. It yields the protein CASSLFTVGNTEAFF. Variable domain in full (rest from reference TRBV7-2 and TRBJ1-1): GAGVSQSPSNKVTEKGKDVELRCDPISGHTALYWYRQSLGQGLEFLIYFQGNSAPDKSGLPSDRFSAERTGGSVSTLTIQRTQQEDSAVYLCASSLFTVGNTEAFFGQGTRLTVV.

This sequence joins TRBV7-2 and TRBJ1-1; maybe TRBD1 (6 bases). The CDR3 runs to 14 residues. The V and J ends lost 3 bases and 0 bases respectively, with 8 bases between them. Germline-derived CDR1 and CDR2 are SGHTA and FQGNSA. The chain's CDR3 is CASSLGQMNTEAFF. CDR3 bases: TGTGCCAGCAGCTTGGGACAAATGAACACTGAAGCTTTCTTT.

V gene TRBV6-5 combines with J gene TRBJ2-3, with 7 nucleotides matching TRBD2. After removal of 6 bases from V and 4 bases from J, the junction contained 7 bases not matched to a gene. The germline CDR1 and CDR2 sequences are MNHEY and SVGAGI. This CDR3 is 14 amino acids long. CDR3 loop: CASRNDLAADTQYF. DNA for the CDR3: TGTGCCAGCAGGAATGATCTAGCGGCAGATACGCAGTATTTT.

CDR3 sequence: CASRITAALASNQPQHF. The CDR3 coding sequence is TGTGCCAGTAGGATTACCGCGGCCCTTGCTAGCAATCAGCCCCAGCATTTT. The chain has TRBV19 and TRBJ1-5; D remains unclear. This CDR3 contains 17 residues. The V end lost 6 bases, the J end lost 0 bases, and 18 bases lay between the germline ends. Germline V CDR1 and CDR2: LNHDA, SQIVND (reference sequence). The whole variable domain, remainder taken from reference TRBV19 and TRBJ1-5, is DGGITQSPKYLFRKEGQNVTLSCEQNLNHDAMYWYRQDPGQGLRLIYYSQIVNDFQKGDIAEGYSVSREKKESFPLTVTSAQKNPTAFYLCASRITAALASNQPQHFGDGTRLSIL.

J is TRBJ1-2 and V is TRBV30; a possible D gene is TRBD1 (5 bases). The germline V gene encodes CDR1 GTSNPN and CDR2 SVGIG (reference sequence). The V end was cut by 6 bases, the J end by 3 bases, with 17 bases between. The CDR3 is 14 amino acids. In DNA form, the CDR3 reads TGTGCCTGTGCCCAGGGAATTGGGGACTATGGCTACACCTTC. Translating it yields CACAQGIGDYGYTF.

The CDR3 spells CASSLMDGVNTEAFF. The CDR3 DNA reads as TGTGCCAGTAGCCTCATGGATGGGGTGAACACTGAAGCTTTCTTT. The V and J genes are TRBV19 and TRBJ1-1; D remains unclear. The CDR3 loop spans 15 amino acids. Trimming cost V 6 bases and J 0 bases, with 14 bases left between them. The germline V gene encodes CDR1 LNHDA and CDR2 SQIVND (reference sequence).

This chain links TRBV28 with TRBJ2-7; a weak D match, TRBD2 (6 bases). The germline CDR1 and CDR2 sequences are MDHEN and SYDVKM. This CDR3 is built from 14 residues. Trimming took off 10 bases at V and 3 bases at J, with 19 bases between the two ends. The CDR3 DNA sequence: TGTGCCACCAGACGGGACTCCGGTCGCTACGAGCAGTACTTC. Protein sequence: CATRRDSGRYEQYF.

V and J are TRBV18 and TRBJ1-2; D perhaps matches TRBD1 (5 bases). The CDR3 is made up of 15 amino acids. Trimming removed 0 bases at V and 8 bases at J, with 16 bases between. Germline V lookup: CDR1 KGHSH, CDR2 LQKENI. CDR3 amino acids: CASSPPSIGQSGYTF. In DNA form, the CDR3 reads TGTGCCAGCTCACCACCGAGCATAGGACAATCCGGCTACACCTTC.

V and J are TRBV6-1 and TRBJ2-4; possibly TRBD2 for D (6 bases). The germline V gene encodes CDR1 MNHNS and CDR2 SASEGT. V dropped 3 bases and J dropped 8 bases, with 20 bases sitting between them. The CDR3 has 16 residues. The CDR3 loop reads CASSEGRRVSRDIQYF. DNA of the CDR3: TGTGCCAGCAGTGAGGGGAGGAGGGTTTCTCGGGACATTCAGTACTTC.

The rearrangement links TRBV18 to TRBJ2-2; TRBD2 might be the D (7 bases). The CDR3 has 16 residues. Germline values: CDR1 KGHSH, CDR2 LQKENI. V shed 4 bases and J shed 2 bases, with 14 bases lying between them. This CDR3 reads CASSLPGGPNTGELFF. CDR3 sequence (DNA): TGTGCCAGCTCACTTCCGGGGGGCCCAAACACCGGGGAGCTGTTTTTT.

This chain joins TRBV19 and TRBJ2-1, with TRBD2 matching 13 bases. CDR3 length equals 15 residues. Germline values: CDR1 LNHDA, CDR2 SQIVND (reference sequence). V lost 6 bases, J lost 6 bases, and 5 bases stayed unmatched. The CDR3 DNA reads as TGTGCCAGTAGCCCACTAGCGGGGGGGCTCAATGAGCAGTTCTTC. Residues: CASSPLAGGLNEQFF.

The chain employs TRBV6-6 and TRBJ1-4; 8 bases match TRBD1. The CDR3 is 14 residues long. The V gene end was trimmed by 5 bases and the J gene end by 8 bases; junction bases not matched to a gene: 7. Germline V lookup: CDR1 MNHNY, CDR2 SVGAGI (reference sequence). The CDR3: CASSPDRGKEKLFF. The CDR3 DNA sequence: TGTGCCAGCAGTCCCGACAGGGGCAAAGAAAAACTGTTTTTT.

The V and J genes are TRBV4-1 and TRBJ2-7; tentatively, D is TRBD1 (5 bases). With 1 base removed from V and 6 bases from J, the gap between germline ends came to 13 bases. CDR1 and CDR2 (germline): MGHRA, YSYEKL. The length of the CDR3 is 14 residues. The CDR3 DNA reads as TGCGCCAGCAGCCAAGGTGTCAGGGCCGGCGAGCAGTACTTC. This codes for CASSQGVRAGEQYF.